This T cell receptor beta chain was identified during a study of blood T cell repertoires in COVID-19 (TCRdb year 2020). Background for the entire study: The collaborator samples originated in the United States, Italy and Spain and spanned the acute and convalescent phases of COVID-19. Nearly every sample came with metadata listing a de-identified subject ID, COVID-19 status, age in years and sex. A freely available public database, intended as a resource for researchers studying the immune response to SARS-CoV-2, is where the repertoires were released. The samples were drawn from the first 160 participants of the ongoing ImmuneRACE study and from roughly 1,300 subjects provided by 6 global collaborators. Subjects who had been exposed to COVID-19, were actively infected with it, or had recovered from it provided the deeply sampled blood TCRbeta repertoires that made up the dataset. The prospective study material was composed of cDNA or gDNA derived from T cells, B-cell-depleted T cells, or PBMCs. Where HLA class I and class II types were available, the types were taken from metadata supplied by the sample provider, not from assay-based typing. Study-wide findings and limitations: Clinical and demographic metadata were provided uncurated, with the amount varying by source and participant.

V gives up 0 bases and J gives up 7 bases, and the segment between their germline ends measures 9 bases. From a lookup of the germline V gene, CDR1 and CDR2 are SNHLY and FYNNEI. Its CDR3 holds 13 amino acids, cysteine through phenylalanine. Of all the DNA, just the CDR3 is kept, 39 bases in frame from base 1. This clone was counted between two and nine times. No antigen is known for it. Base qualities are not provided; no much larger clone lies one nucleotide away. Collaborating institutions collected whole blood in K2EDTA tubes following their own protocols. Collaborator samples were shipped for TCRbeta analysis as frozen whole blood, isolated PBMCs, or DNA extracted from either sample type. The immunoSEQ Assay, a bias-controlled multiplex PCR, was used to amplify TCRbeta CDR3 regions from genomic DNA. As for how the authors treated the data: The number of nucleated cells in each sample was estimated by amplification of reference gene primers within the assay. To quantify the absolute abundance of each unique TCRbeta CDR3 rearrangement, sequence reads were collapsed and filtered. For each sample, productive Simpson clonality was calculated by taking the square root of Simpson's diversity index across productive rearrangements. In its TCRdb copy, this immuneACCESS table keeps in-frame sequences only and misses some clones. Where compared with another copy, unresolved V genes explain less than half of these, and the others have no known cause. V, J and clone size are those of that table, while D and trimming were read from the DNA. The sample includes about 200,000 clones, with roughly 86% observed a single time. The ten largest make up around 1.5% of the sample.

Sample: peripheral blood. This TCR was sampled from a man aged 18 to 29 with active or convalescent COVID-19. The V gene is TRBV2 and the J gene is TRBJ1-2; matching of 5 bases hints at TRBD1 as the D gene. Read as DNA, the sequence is TGTGCCAGCAGTGAAGCTAGGGGCGGTGGCTACACCTTC. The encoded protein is CASSEARGGGYTF. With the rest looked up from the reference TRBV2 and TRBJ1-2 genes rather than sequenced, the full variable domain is EPEVTQTPSHQVTQMGQEVILRCVPISNHLYFYWYRQILGQKVEFLVSFYNNEISEKSEIFDDQFSVERPDGSNFTLKIRSTKLEDSAMYFCASSEARGGGYTFGSGTRLTVV.